This is a list of T cell receptor beta chains from one sample in a study of response to subunit inactivated influenza vaccine. TCRdb re-analysed the RT-PCR reads in MiXCR, keeping a single row per CDR3 protein. Among approximately 680,000 distinct CDR3 sequences listed, approximately 15% were seen once. Sequences were derived from PBMCs from blood, sampled 11 to 12 days after vaccination. Receptors originate from a man aged 45 to 65 who received an inactivated influenza vaccine. CDR3s include the opening cysteine and the closing phenylalanine or tryptophan. D genes are given only for firm matches. Not every row has a clone size; where given, it reads once, few, many or a size class.

TRBV4-3	.	.	TRBJ2-1	TGCGCCAGCAGCCAGCAAAGAGGTTTGGTTGAGCAGTTCTTC	CASSQQRGLVEQFF
TRBV7-2	.	.	TRBJ2-1	TGTGCCAGCAGCTTTCGGGCTAGACTCAACAATGAGCAGTTCTTC	CASSFRARLNNEQFF
TRBV7-9	.	.	TRBJ2-3	TGTGCCAGCAGGTTCGGGGTCGTAGATACGCAGTATTTT	CASRFGVVDTQYF
TRBV7-6	.	.	TRBJ2-3	TGTGCCAGCTCCGATCGGCGGAGCACAGATACGCAGTATTTT	CASSDRRSTDTQYF
TRBV7-2	.	TRBD1	TRBJ2-1	TGTGCCAGCAACTTTGACAGGGTAGGGGAGCAGTTCTTC	CASNFDRVGEQFF
TRBV12-3/TRBV12-4	.	.	TRBJ1-2	TGTGCCAGCAGTTTCCGTCTCAGCGACTATGGCTACACCTTC	CASSFRLSDYGYTF
TRBV2	many	.	TRBJ2-7	TGTGCCAGCAGCCCCTTGTTGGGGGACGGAGGGCAGTACTTC	CASSPLLGDGGQYF
TRBV20-1	.	.	TRBJ2-5	TGCAGTGCTAGAGATCCTGGGGGGGGCCTCCAAGAGACCCAGTACTTC	CSARDPGGGLQETQYF
TRBV7-8	few	TRBD2	TRBJ2-7	TGTGCCAGCAGGCTAGGGACTAGCGGGGAGACCTACGAGCAGTACTTC	CASRLGTSGETYEQYF
TRBV5-1	few	TRBD2	TRBJ2-1	TGCGCCAGCAGCTATCTAGCGGGATCCTACAATGAGCAGTTCTTC	CASSYLAGSYNEQFF
TRBV6-1	once	.	TRBJ2-7	TGTGCCAGCAGAGAAGGACGGGAGCAGCAGTACTTC	CASREGREQQYF
TRBV7-9	few	.	TRBJ1-1	TGTGCCAGCAGGCCAGGGTGGGCTGAAGCTTTCTTT	CASRPGWAEAFF
TRBV6-1	many	.	TRBJ1-1	TGTGCCAGCAGTCCGGACGGGCGCACTGAAGCTTTCTTT	CASSPDGRTEAFF
TRBV5-6	.	TRBD1	TRBJ2-1	TGTGCCAGCCGTAGACAGGGTTCTAATGAGCAGTTCTTC	CASRRQGSNEQFF
TRBV10-3	.	TRBD1	TRBJ2-7	TGTGCCATCAGTGACTTGACAGGGGGCGACGAGCAGTACTTC	CAISDLTGGDEQYF
TRBV5-1	few	.	TRBJ2-3	TGCGCCAGCAGCTCTCGGGACAGCACAGATACGCAGTATTTT	CASSSRDSTDTQYF
TRBV6-5	few	.	TRBJ2-7	TGTGCCAGCAGTTACCGGTTCAGGGTAGACGAGCAGTACTTC	CASSYRFRVDEQYF
TRBV7-3	.	.	TRBJ1-6	TGTGCCAGCAGCCCCACGCCTGATTCACCCCTCCACTTT	CASSPTPDSPLHF
TRBV7-9	.	.	TRBJ1-2	TGTGCCAGCAGCTCAACCGGGACATCGGGCTACACCTTC	CASSSTGTSGYTF
TRBV6-2/TRBV6-3	few	.	TRBJ2-2	TGTGCCAGCAGTTGGGCCCGGACCAACACCGGGGAGCTGTTTTTT	CASSWARTNTGELFF
TRBV6-5	.	.	TRBJ1-2	TGTGCCAGCAGTTACTCGAGCAGGACCTACTATGGCTACACCTTC	CASSYSSRTYYGYTF
TRBV9	few	.	TRBJ2-7	TGTGCCAGCAGCGTCGGACTGAGCTCCTACGAGCAGTACTTC	CASSVGLSSYEQYF
TRBV5-1	few	.	TRBJ1-1	TGCGCCAGCAGCCTACTCCAGAGTAACACTGAAGCTTTCTTT	CASSLLQSNTEAFF
TRBV6-1	.	TRBD1	TRBJ1-2	TGTGCCAGCAGTGATCGGACAGGGTGGGACTATGGCTACACCTTC	CASSDRTGWDYGYTF
TRBV4-2	.	TRBD2	TRBJ2-3	TGTGCCAGCAGCCAAGATTGGGCTAGCGGGGCTCCAGATACGCAGTATTTT	CASSQDWASGAPDTQYF
TRBV20-1	few	.	TRBJ1-5	TGCAGTGCTAGAGATCGGCCCGGGGCCTACCAGCCCCAGCATTTT	CSARDRPGAYQPQHF
TRBV20-1	.	.	TRBJ2-3	TGCAGTGCTAGTACCCGCGGGGATACGCAGTATTTT	CSASTRGDTQYF
TRBV24-1	.	TRBD1	TRBJ2-2	TGTGCCACCAGTGATTTGCCTTTGACAGGGGGGAACACCGGGGAGCTGTTTTTT	CATSDLPLTGGNTGELFF
TRBV7-9	.	TRBD1	TRBJ1-4	TGTGCCAGCAGCTTAGGTTTACAGGGGAATGAAAAACTGTTTTTT	CASSLGLQGNEKLFF
TRBV6-1	.	TRBD1	TRBJ2-7	TGTGCCAGCAGCACAGGGGCCACCTACGAGCAGTACTTC	CASSTGATYEQYF
TRBV2	few	TRBD2	TRBJ2-1	TGTGCCAGCACTCTGAAGGGAGGGGTAGCGGGGGGCTCTAGCTCCTACAATGAGCAGTTCTTC	CASTLKGGVAGGSSSYNEQFF